A selection of T cell receptor beta chains follows, all from one sample in a study of cytomegalovirus exposure and HLA in healthy donors. Libraries were prepared by immunoSEQ multiplex PCR; TCRdb keeps only in-frame clonotypes and omits some of them. The sample includes 100,000 to 150,000 clones, 80% seen only once; the top ten take around 10%. The material sequenced was PBMCs. These receptors were obtained from a man aged 25-40 years in good health and CMV-seropositive. The CDR3 runs from the conserved cysteine through the conserved F or W. A D gene is named only where the DNA matches it firmly. Where a row states a size, it is once, few, many or the class of an expanded clone; other rows omit it.

TRBJ2-7	NA	NA	TRBV27	CASSPRGTGHYEQYF	TGTGCCAGCAGTCCCCGGGGAACAGGGCACTACGAGCAGTACTTC
TRBJ1-5	NA	NA	TRBV13	CASSIYQPQHF	TGTGCCAGCAGCATCTATCAGCCCCAGCATTTT
TRBJ1-5	once	NA	TRBV28	CASQGHSNQPQHF	TGTGCCAGTCAGGGGCATAGCAATCAGCCCCAGCATTTT
TRBJ2-7	once	TRBD1	TRBV28	CASSPTGGAKNEQYF	TGTGCCAGCAGTCCGACAGGGGGCGCGAAGAACGAGCAGTACTTC
TRBJ2-5	NA	TRBD2	TRBV7-9	CASSRGGEQETQYF	TGTGCCAGCAGCCGGGGGGGGGAACAAGAGACCCAGTACTTC
TRBJ1-6	NA	NA	TRBV21-1	CASSKHRRGQPYNSPLHF	TGTGCCAGCAGCAAACACAGAAGGGGGCAACCCTATAATTCACCCCTCCACTTT
TRBJ1-6	once	NA	TRBV30	CAWSLRLYNSPLHF	TGTGCCTGGAGCCTCAGGCTGTATAATTCACCCCTCCACTTT
TRBJ1-6	once	NA	TRBV9	CASSGTGSSYNSPLHF	TGTGCCAGCAGCGGAACAGGGAGCTCCTATAATTCACCCCTCCACTTT
TRBJ1-4	NA	TRBD1	TRBV10-3	CAISDPYRGGEKLFF	TGTGCCATCAGTGACCCATACAGGGGCGGTGAAAAACTGTTTTTT
TRBJ1-1	few	NA	TRBV28	CASSGGRGEAFF	TGTGCCAGCAGCGGGGGGCGGGGTGAAGCTTTCTTT
TRBJ1-2	NA	NA	TRBV6-1	CASSDLGTRGFSGYTF	TGTGCCAGCAGTGATTTGGGGACACGGGGTTTCTCTGGCTACACCTTC
TRBJ1-1	NA	TRBD1	TRBV19	CASSISTGSSLNEAFF	TGTGCCAGTAGTATTTCGACAGGGTCGTCCCTAAATGAAGCTTTCTTT
TRBJ2-1	NA	NA	TRBV7-3	CASSLEISNEQFF	TGTGCCAGCAGCTTAGAGATATCCAATGAGCAGTTCTTC
TRBJ1-1	once	NA	TRBV19	CASSGNTEAFF	TGTGCCAGTAGCGGGAACACTGAAGCTTTCTTT
TRBJ2-2	NA	TRBD1	TRBV11-3	CASSLQGQGAGELFF	TGTGCCAGCAGCTTGCAGGGACAGGGGGCCGGGGAGCTGTTTTTT
TRBJ2-2	few	NA	TRBV5-1	CASSSVGELFF	TGCGCCAGCAGCTCAGTCGGGGAGCTGTTTTTT
TRBJ1-4	NA	TRBD1	TRBV7-6	CASSSNRLGTGNEKLFF	TGTGCCAGCAGTTCGAATAGGCTAGGGACAGGGAATGAAAAACTGTTTTTT
TRBJ2-1	NA	NA	TRBV9	CASSVEDWNEQFF	TGTGCCAGCAGCGTAGAGGACTGGAATGAGCAGTTCTTC
TRBJ2-7	NA	NA	TRBV27	CASSLKTAYEQYF	TGTGCCAGCAGTCTAAAGACAGCCTACGAGCAGTACTTC
TRBJ2-2	NA	TRBD1	TRBV7-9	CASSSGQGNTGELFF	TGTGCCAGCAGTTCCGGACAGGGAAACACCGGGGAGCTGTTTTTT
TRBJ1-1	few	TRBD1	TRBV7-9	CASSARTGQTEAFF	TGTGCCAGCAGCGCCCGGACAGGGCAGACTGAAGCTTTCTTT
TRBJ2-2	NA	NA	TRBV5-1	CASSFLRGGELFF	TGCGCCAGCAGCTTTTTAAGGGGAGGGGAGCTGTTTTTT
TRBJ2-7	NA	NA	TRBV10-1	CASSVGVTGEQYF	TGCGCCAGCAGTGTCGGGGTTACGGGCGAGCAGTACTTC
TRBJ2-3	NA	NA	TRBV6-1	CASTLRRTDTQYF	TGTGCCAGCACCCTCAGGCGCACAGATACGCAGTATTTT
TRBJ1-6	NA	TRBD1	TRBV27	CASNYEQGARTPLHF	TGTGCCAGCAACTACGAACAGGGGGCGAGGACACCCCTCCACTTT
TRBJ2-5	NA	TRBD1	TRBV5-1	CASSAGTDEETQYF	TGCGCCAGCAGCGCCGGGACAGACGAAGAGACCCAGTACTTC
TRBJ1-6	NA	NA	TRBV9	CASSPGVSSYNSPLHF	TGTGCCAGCAGCCCAGGGGTAAGCTCCTATAATTCACCCCTCCACTTT
TRBJ1-4	NA	TRBD1	TRBV18	CASSPRGHDEKLFF	TGTGCCAGCTCACCCAGGGGGCATGATGAAAAACTGTTTTTT
TRBJ2-2	NA	NA	TRBV6-5	CASRSTGNTGELFF	TGTGCCAGCAGGTCCACAGGGAACACCGGGGAGCTGTTTTTT
TRBJ2-7	NA	NA	TRBV19	CASSYDGLYEQYF	TGTGCCAGTAGTTATGATGGACTCTACGAGCAGTACTTC
TRBJ2-2	NA	TRBD1	TRBV5-6	CASSWTGAVENTGELFF	TGTGCCAGCAGCTGGACAGGGGCGGTAGAGAACACCGGGGAGCTGTTTTTT
TRBJ2-1	NA	TRBD2	TRBV4-2	CASSRRGGAGGHTEQFF	TGTGCCAGCAGCCGCCGCGGCGGAGCGGGGGGGCATACTGAGCAGTTCTTC
TRBJ1-2	once	TRBD1	TRBV27	CASAAGGGYGYTF	TGTGCCAGCGCGGCAGGGGGCGGCTATGGCTACACCTTC
TRBJ1-3	NA	NA	TRBV7-9	CASSLEGVGGNTIYF	TGTGCCAGCAGCTTAGAAGGGGTGGGTGGAAACACCATATATTTT
TRBJ1-1	NA	TRBD1	TRBV18	CASSPGQGNEAFF	TGTGCCAGCTCACCAGGACAGGGGAATGAAGCTTTCTTT